The present T cell receptor (beta chain) was sequenced within a study of blood T cell repertoires in COVID-19. Study background: Spain, Italy and the United States supplied samples that represented acute and convalescent COVID-19.

Repertoires were generated with immunoSEQ multiplex PCR, while TCRdb's copy carries only in-frame clones and drops some. The sample yields 150,000 to 200,000 clones, more than 75% seen once. This clone came up once. Trimming stripped 8 bases from V and 4 bases from J, with 8 bases between. The CDR3 extends over 11 amino acids. This sequence joins TRBV12-3 or TRBV12-4 and TRBJ1-2; TRBD1 might be the D (5 bases). The material sequenced was peripheral blood. The sequence was obtained from a human donor in a cohort sampled during active COVID-19. The CDR3 DNA is TGTGCCAGCGCAGGGATCTATGGCTACACCTTC. Its protein product is CASAGIYGYTF.